This T cell receptor (beta chain) was captured by sequencing in a study of blood T cell repertoires in COVID-19. In the study overall: From the United States, Italy and Spain came samples of acute and convalescent COVID-19. Sources were T cells, B-cell-depleted T cells, or PBMCs; the material itself was cDNA or gDNA.

In the authors' methods: The authors estimated nucleated cell counts from reference gene primer amplification. Method: immunoSEQ multiplex PCR; TCRdb's copy keeps in-frame clones and lacks some. D and trimming come from the DNA, and the V and J calls and clone size come from that table. The repertoire includes approximately 280,000 clones, 85% of them detected once, and 4.5% to 5.5% sits in the top ten. V was clipped by 0 bases and J by 4 bases, with 4 bases between them. The CDR3 contains 12 residues. Germline lookup yields CDR1 MNHNY and CDR2 SVGAGI (reference sequence). Sequencing was carried out using peripheral blood. The chain has TRBV6-6 and TRBJ2-7; no reliable D call. The sequence derives from a man aged 45-65 years with active or convalescent COVID-19. CDR3 DNA sequence: TGTGCCAGCAGTTACTCGACTTACGAGCAGTACTTC. Translated: CASSYSTYEQYF.